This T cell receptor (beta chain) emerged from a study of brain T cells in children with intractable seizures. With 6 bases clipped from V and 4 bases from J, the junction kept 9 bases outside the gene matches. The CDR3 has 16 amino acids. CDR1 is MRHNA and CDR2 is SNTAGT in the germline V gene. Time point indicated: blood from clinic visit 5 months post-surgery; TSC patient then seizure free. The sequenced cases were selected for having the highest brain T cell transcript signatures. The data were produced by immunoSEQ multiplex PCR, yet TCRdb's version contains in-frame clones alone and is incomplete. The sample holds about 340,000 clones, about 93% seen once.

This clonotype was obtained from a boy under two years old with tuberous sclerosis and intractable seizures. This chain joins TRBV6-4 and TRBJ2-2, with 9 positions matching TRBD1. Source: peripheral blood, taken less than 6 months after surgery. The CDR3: CASSRRTGASTGELFF. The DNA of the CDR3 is TGTGCCAGCAGCCGCAGGACAGGGGCCTCCACCGGGGAGCTGTTTTTT.